The 18 T cell receptor beta chains presented below share a single source sample, sequenced in a study of shared clonotypes between healthy human individuals. Naive CD8 cells were CD45RO-negative, positively selected for CCR7, excluding terminally differentiated effector memory CD45RA+ cells. The data were produced by immunoSEQ multiplex PCR, yet TCRdb's version contains in-frame clones alone and is incomplete. The data show hundreds of thousands of clones, with 90% to 97% seen just once and roughly 0.1% held by the top ten. The sample comprised naive CD8+ T cells sorted from blood. Receptor source: a woman aged 30 to 39 in good health.

This clone was seen a single time. This chain connects TRBV13 to TRBJ2-7, with D maybe TRBD2 (6 bases). Germline V lookup: CDR1 PRHDT, CDR2 FYEKMQ (reference sequence). The CDR3 has 15 amino acids. The V and J ends lost 2 bases and 3 bases respectively, with 14 bases between them. This CDR3 is CASSLRGGTNYEQYF. The CDR3, as DNA: TGTGCCAGCAGCTTAAGAGGCGGGACGAACTACGAGCAGTACTTC.

The chain employs TRBV27 and TRBJ2-7, with 7 bases that match TRBD2. Germline-derived CDR1 and CDR2 are MNHEY and SMNVEV (reference sequence). There are 13 residues in the CDR3. V lost 6 bases to trimming and J lost 3 bases; unmatched junction nucleotides: 5. In DNA form, the CDR3 reads TGTGCCAGCAGGGGAGGGAAGAACTACGAGCAGTACTTC. It encodes CASRGGKNYEQYF.

The rearrangement links TRBV27 to TRBJ2-1; 7 bases are a match to TRBD1. Germline V gene sequence: CDR1 MNHEY, CDR2 SMNVEV (reference sequence). Trimming removed 9 bases from V and 4 bases from J; junction bases left unmatched: 6. This CDR3 region has 13 residues. The CDR3 DNA reads TGTGCCAGTACGACAGGGATATACAATGAGCAGTTCTTC. It translates to CASTTGIYNEQFF.

The V gene is TRBV25-1, the J gene TRBJ2-5; D may be TRBD2 (6 bases). Trimming took off 4 bases at V and 3 bases at J, with 9 bases between the two ends. The CDR3 is 13 amino acids. Germline V gives CDR1 MGHDK, CDR2 SYGVNS. CDR3: CASSVGGKETQYF. CDR3 sequence (DNA): TGTGCCAGCAGTGTGGGCGGGAAAGAGACCCAGTACTTC.

The J gene is TRBJ2-1, the V gene TRBV27, with TRBD2 identical over 12 bases. CDR3 size: 19 residues. Germline V gene data show CDR1 as MNHEY and CDR2 as SMNVEV (reference sequence). With V trimmed by 5 bases and J by 0 bases, 11 bases remained unmatched. The CDR3 bases are TGTGCCAGCAGTCACGTGGGACTAGCGGGTCAGAGCTCCTACAATGAGCAGTTCTTC. Amino acid sequence: CASSHVGLAGQSSYNEQFF.

The CDR3 loop reads CASSPGHAISTDTQYF. In DNA form, the CDR3 reads TGTGCCAGCAGCCCGGGACACGCTATAAGCACAGATACGCAGTATTTT. The rearrangement uses TRBV7-6 and TRBJ2-3; the D gene is possibly TRBD1 (6 bases). Germline values: CDR1 SGHVS, CDR2 FNYEAQ. The CDR3 sequence is 16 residues long. Trimming left V 5 bases short and J 0 bases short, with 15 bases between.

The CDR3 sequence: CASSATSGIYNEQFF. Here the CDR3 DNA reads TGTGCCAGCAGCGCGACTAGCGGGATCTACAATGAGCAGTTCTTC. The chain has TRBV7-9 and TRBJ2-1; 11 nucleotides align to TRBD2. Trimming removed 5 bases from V and 3 bases from J; junction bases left unmatched: 3. This CDR3 has 15 residues. The germline CDR1 and CDR2 sequences are SEHNR and FQNEAQ (reference sequence).

J is TRBJ2-7 and V is TRBV4-2, with TRBD1 as a possible D gene (5 bases). Germline CDR1 LGHNA, CDR2 YNFKEQ. With 0 bases removed from V and 3 bases from J, the gap between germline ends came to 12 bases. CDR3 length equals 15 residues. CDR3 DNA: TGTGCCAGCAGCCAAGATGTGCAGGGTGGCTACGAGCAGTACTTC. This gives the protein CASSQDVQGGYEQYF.

The rearrangement links TRBV4-1 to TRBJ1-2; D may be TRBD1 (6 bases). CDR1 is MGHRA, CDR2 YSYEKL, per germline. V gave up 2 bases and J gave up 3 bases, with 13 bases separating them. The CDR3 is made up of 15 amino acids. The chain's CDR3 is CASSQLWTDDYGYTF. Written as DNA, the CDR3 is TGCGCCAGCAGCCAACTTTGGACAGATGACTATGGCTACACCTTC.

This chain joins TRBV19 and TRBJ1-4; D gene unclear. V gave up 5 bases and J gave up 4 bases, with 14 bases separating them. CDR3 length: 15 amino acids. Germline V gene data show CDR1 as LNHDA and CDR2 as SQIVND (reference sequence). As DNA, the CDR3 is TGTGCCAGTAGTCCTTGGGGTGGCAGTAATGAAAAACTGTTTTTT. Protein: CASSPWGGSNEKLFF.

The chain joins TRBV4-2 to TRBJ2-1; D call uncertain. Per the germline V gene, CDR1 is LGHNA and CDR2 is YNFKEQ. The V and J ends lost 2 bases and 6 bases respectively, with 8 bases between them. This CDR3 contains 13 residues. The CDR3 DNA follows: TGTGCCAGCAGCCAAATGAGTGCCAATGAGCAGTTCTTC. Translation: CASSQMSANEQFF.

The chain links TRBV7-6 to TRBJ2-5; TRBD2 matches at 8 bases. Germline V gene sequence: CDR1 SGHVS, CDR2 FNYEAQ. CDR3 length equals 16 residues. V was clipped by 5 bases and J by 1 base; unmatched bases: 9. CDR3 loop: CASSKVVTSGQETQYF. The CDR3 DNA reads as TGTGCCAGCAGCAAGGTCGTAACTAGCGGCCAAGAGACCCAGTACTTC.

This rearrangement joins TRBV7-9 to TRBJ2-6; D ambiguous. Per germline, CDR1 SEHNR and CDR2 FQNEAQ (reference sequence). The CDR3 contains 13 residues. V lost 8 bases to trimming and J lost 4 bases, with 9 bases between them. The CDR3 region has the DNA TGTGCCAGCCACGGACCCGGGGCCAACGTCCTGACTTTC. Protein sequence: CASHGPGANVLTF.

The rearrangement links TRBV5-8 to TRBJ2-3; 9 bases map to TRBD2. Looked up from germline, CDR1 is SGHTS and CDR2 is YDEGEE. Trimming cost V 6 bases and J 8 bases; bases outside gene matches: 10. The CDR3 sequence is 14 residues long. The CDR3 DNA is TGTGCCAGCACCCCGGCTAGCGGGGCAGCTACGCAGTATTTT. It is translated as CASTPASGAATQYF.

Comments on this clone: The sample contains more than one DNA sequence encoding this CDR3. This chain connects TRBV11-2 to TRBJ2-7; D call uncertain. Germline CDR1 SGHAT, CDR2 FQNNGV. V was clipped by 0 bases and J by 2 bases, with 5 bases between them. The CDR3 totals 13 residues. This CDR3 reads CASSLEVTYEQYF. The CDR3 DNA reads TGTGCCAGCAGCTTAGAGGTAACCTACGAGCAGTACTTC.

V is TRBV5-4 and J is TRBJ2-7; 13 bases map to TRBD2. Germline trimming cut 5 bases from V and 4 bases from J; bases unmatched to any gene: 15. The CDR3 length is 18 residues. CDR1 SGHNT and CDR2 YYREEE come from the germline V gene (reference sequence). CDR3 in DNA: TGTGCCAGCAGGCCTACCGGGACTAGCGGGGCCGGCCAGTACGAGCAGTACTTC. Translating it yields CASRPTGTSGAGQYEQYF. Supplemented by reference TRBV5-4 and TRBJ2-7, the full variable domain reads ETGVTQSPTHLIKTRGQQVTLRCSSQSGHNTVSWYQQALGQGPQFIFQYYREEENGRGNFPPRFSGLQFPNYSSELNVNALELDDSALYLCASRPTGTSGAGQYEQYFGPGTRLTVT.

The V gene is TRBV27, the J gene TRBJ2-7; 8 nucleotides match TRBD2. V shed 2 bases and J 4 bases; nucleotides not matched to a gene: 7. The CDR3 consists of 15 residues. Germline loops: CDR1 MNHEY, CDR2 SMNVEV (reference sequence). CDR3 sequence: CASSLAGSGVYEQYF. The CDR3 DNA reads as TGTGCCAGCAGTTTAGCCGGTAGCGGGGTGTACGAGCAGTACTTC.

The chain couples TRBV5-1 to TRBJ2-1; no clear D gene. The CDR3 runs to 13 residues. V was cut by 3 bases and J by 6 bases, with 10 bases left in between. Germline V gene lookup returns CDR1 SGHRS and CDR2 YFSETQ. The chain's CDR3 is CASSSDGSNEQFF. DNA of the CDR3: TGCGCCAGCAGCTCCGACGGTTCCAATGAGCAGTTCTTC.